The TCR beta chain under discussion was sequenced for a study of CD8+ T cells in alopecia areata. On this clone itself: What it recognizes is unknown.

Study-wide findings and caveats: Researchers say the link of baseline CD8+ expansion to response remains uncertain, with one nonresponder.

Indicated treatment: oral pan-JAK inhibitor, 5-10 mg twice daily. Lesional scalp punch biopsies and peripheral blood were collected from alopecia areata patients. Sequencing used cDNA as its template, made by extracting RNA and reverse transcribing it. Sequencing was performed with immunoSEQ multiplex PCR; in TCRdb, only in-frame clones are kept and a portion is missing. Of 150,000 to 250,000 clones in the sample, 58% are singletons; the top ten hold about 5.5%. The sequence came from a human donor with alopecia areata. The material sequenced was CD4+ T cells sorted from blood, taken at week 24, from a patient treated with tofacitinib.

Here the CDR3 reads CSVSYGMGYGYTF. CDR3 in DNA: TGCAGCGTCTCTTACGGGATGGGCTATGGCTACACCTTC. The rearrangement joins TRBV29-1 to TRBJ1-2; D is ambiguous. The CDR3 has 13 amino acids. CDR1 SQVTM and CDR2 ANQGSEA come from the germline V gene. Trimming took off 6 bases at V and 4 bases at J, with 15 bases between the two ends.